Presented here are 9 T cell receptor beta chains from one specimen sequenced in a study of OX40 agonist ivuxolimab in advanced cancers. The method was immunoSEQ multiplex PCR; TCRdb's version includes in-frame clones alone and lacks a portion of them. The sample records more than 60,000 clones, 85% to 90% being singletons. This sample comprised CD4+ or CD8+ T cells sorted from blood, obtained in a trial of the OX40 agonist ivuxolimab. The receptors shown here come from an adult with an advanced solid tumor such as melanoma, head and neck, liver or kidney cancer.

CDR3 amino acids: CASSLYPGPNYGYTF. Here the CDR3 DNA reads TGTGCCAGCAGCTTATATCCAGGCCCTAACTATGGCTACACCTTC. The rearrangement uses TRBV7-3 and TRBJ1-2; unclear D gene. The CDR3 has 15 amino acids. The germline V gene encodes CDR1 SGHTA and CDR2 FQGTGA. The V gene lost 2 bases and the J gene lost 0 bases, with 10 bases spanning the gap.

The gene calls are TRBV5-1 and TRBJ1-2; 9 bases match TRBD1. V trimming: 0 bases; J trimming: 5 bases; junction bases outside the gene matches: 2. The CDR3 sequence is 14 residues long. CDR1 and CDR2 from the germline V gene are SGHRS and YFSETQ. In DNA, the CDR3 is TGCGCCAGCAGCTTGGGAGGACAGGGGTATGGCTACACCTTC. Protein sequence: CASSLGGQGYGYTF.

The table lists this clone with a count of one. V and J are TRBV7-3 and TRBJ2-5, with TRBD1 matching 10 bases. V lost 5 bases to trimming and J lost 5 bases; unmatched junction nucleotides: 2. This CDR3 region has 13 residues. In germline, CDR1 is SGHTA, CDR2 FQGTGA. CDR3 bases: TGTGCCAGCAGCCAGGGACAGGGGGAGACCCAGTACTTC. This sequence encodes CASSQGQGETQYF.

This clone has only one observation. This chain links TRBV7-9 with TRBJ2-1, with 10 bases identical to TRBD1. This CDR3 has 15 residues. CDR1 and CDR2 (germline): SEHNR, FQNEAQ (reference sequence). V gave up 4 bases and J gave up 8 bases; unmatched junction bases: 8. The CDR3 spells CASSSWTGGVDEQFF. Written as DNA, the CDR3 is TGTGCCAGCAGCTCCTGGACAGGGGGGGTGGATGAGCAGTTCTTC.

The chain employs TRBV2 and TRBJ2-7; the D is unclear. V was clipped by 3 bases and J by 6 bases, with 12 bases between them. Germline CDR1 reads SNHLY; CDR2 reads FYNNEI. This CDR3 comprises 13 residues. CDR3 nucleotides: TGTGCCAGCAGTGAGTCCCCCATTCGCGAGCAGTACTTC. The encoded protein is CASSESPIREQYF.

The table lists this clone with a count of one. The CDR3 bases are TGTGCCAGCAGCTTGGTCACAGGGGTATCTGGGGCCAACGTCCTGACTTTC. This encodes CASSLVTGVSGANVLTF. The genes are TRBV5-5 and TRBJ2-6; 7 nucleotides match TRBD1. Trimming took 0 bases from V and 1 from J; bases not matched to a gene: 4. CDR3 length: 17 residues. Germline CDR1 and CDR2: SGHKS and YYEKEE (reference sequence). The whole variable domain, remainder taken from reference TRBV5-5 and TRBJ2-6, is DAGVTQSPTHLIKTRGQQVTLRCSPISGHKSVSWYQQVLGQGPQFIFQYYEKEERGRGNFPDRFSARQFPNYSSELNVNALLLGDSALYLCASSLVTGVSGANVLTFGAGSRLTVL.

This chain joins TRBV18 and TRBJ1-1; no reliable D call. The V end lost 0 bases, the J end lost 2 bases, and 13 bases lay between the germline ends. This CDR3 region has 16 residues. The germline gives CDR1 KGHSH, CDR2 LQKENI. Here the CDR3 DNA reads TGTGCCAGCTCACCACCGTCTCGCTTGGGAAACACTGAAGCTTTCTTT. It translates to CASSPPSRLGNTEAFF.

CDR3 sequence (DNA): TGCAGCGTTGAAGATCGTCACAGTTTCACTAGCACAGATACGCAGTATTTT. It yields the protein CSVEDRHSFTSTDTQYF. The chain carries TRBV29-1 and TRBJ2-3; D gene uncertain. V was cut by 0 bases and J by 0 bases, with 16 bases left in between. The germline V gene has CDR1 SQVTM and CDR2 ANQGSEA. This CDR3 contains 17 residues.

This clone has only one observation. V is TRBV2 and J is TRBJ1-5; no firm D call. The CDR3 runs to 15 residues. Germline V gene data show CDR1 as SNHLY and CDR2 as FYNNEI. V lost 1 base and J 2 bases, leaving 9 bases between the germline ends. CDR3 sequence: CASSEGGSRNQPQHF. DNA for the CDR3: TGTGCCAGCAGTGAAGGCGGGTCTCGCAATCAGCCCCAGCATTTT.